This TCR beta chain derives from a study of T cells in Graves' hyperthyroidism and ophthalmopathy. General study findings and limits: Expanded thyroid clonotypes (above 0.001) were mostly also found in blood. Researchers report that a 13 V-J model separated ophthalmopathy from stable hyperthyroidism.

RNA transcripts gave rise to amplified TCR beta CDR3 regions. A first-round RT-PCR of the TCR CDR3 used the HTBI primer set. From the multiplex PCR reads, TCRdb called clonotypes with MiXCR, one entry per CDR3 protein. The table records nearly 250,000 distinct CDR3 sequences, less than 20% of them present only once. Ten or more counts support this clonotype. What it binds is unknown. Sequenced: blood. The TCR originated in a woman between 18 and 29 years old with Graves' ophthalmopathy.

The CDR3 DNA reads TGCGCCAGCAGTAACCTCCGGGACAGGGGTACGGACGAGCAGTACTTC. Protein sequence: CASSNLRDRGTDEQYF. The gene calls are TRBV10-2 and TRBJ2-7; 10 bases fit TRBD1. Per the germline V gene, CDR1 is WSHSY and CDR2 is SAAADI. The CDR3 consists of 16 residues. J lost 5 bases, V lost 5 bases, and 12 bases had no gene match.